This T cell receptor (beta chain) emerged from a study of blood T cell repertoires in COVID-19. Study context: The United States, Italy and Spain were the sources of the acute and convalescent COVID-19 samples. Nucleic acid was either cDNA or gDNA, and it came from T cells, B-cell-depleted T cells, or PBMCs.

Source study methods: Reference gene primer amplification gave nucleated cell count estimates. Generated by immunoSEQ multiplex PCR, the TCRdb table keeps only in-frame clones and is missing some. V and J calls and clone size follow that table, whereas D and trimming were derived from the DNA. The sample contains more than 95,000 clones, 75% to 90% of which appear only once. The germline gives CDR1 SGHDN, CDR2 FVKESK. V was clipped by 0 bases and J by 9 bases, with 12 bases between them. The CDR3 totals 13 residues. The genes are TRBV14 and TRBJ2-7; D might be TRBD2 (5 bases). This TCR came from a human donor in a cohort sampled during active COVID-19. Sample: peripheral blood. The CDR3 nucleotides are TGTGCCAGCAGCCAAGAAAGGAGGTTTGCGCAGTACTTC. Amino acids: CASSQERRFAQYF.